Below, 21 T cell receptor beta chains from the same sample are listed, as sequenced in a study of control samples from healthy donors and cancer patients. This table comes from immunoSEQ multiplex PCR, and its TCRdb copy is limited to in-frame clones, with some not included. The sample consists of about 100,000 clones, 85% of them appearing once. Sequenced sample: blood. Every receptor here comes from a man aged 25-45 years in good health.

This sequence joins TRBV7-2 and TRBJ2-7, with 8 nucleotides matching TRBD2. The junction had 11 bases not matched to a gene; V was cut back by 4 bases and J by 3 bases. CDR3 length: 16 residues. Germline CDR1 reads SGHTA; CDR2 reads FQGNSA. The CDR3 coding sequence is TGTGCCAGCAGCTCTCCCGGGGGGGACCTAATCTACGAGCAGTACTTC. It codes for CASSSPGGDLIYEQYF.

V gene TRBV28 combines with J gene TRBJ2-1, with TRBD1 as a possible D gene (6 bases). The CDR3 contains 15 residues. Germline V gives CDR1 MDHEN, CDR2 SYDVKM. V was shortened by 3 bases and J by 3 bases, with 12 bases between the two germline ends. DNA of the CDR3: TGTGCCAGCAGTTTCGGTCAGGGGAGCTACAATGAGCAGTTCTTC. This gives the protein CASSFGQGSYNEQFF.

The chain uses TRBV18 and TRBJ1-2; perhaps TRBD1 as D (5 bases). V dropped 3 bases and J dropped 6 bases, with 14 bases sitting between them. The germline CDR1 and CDR2 sequences are KGHSH and LQKENI. The CDR3 spans 14 residues. The CDR3 reads CASSPGQGTDGYTF. CDR3 DNA sequence: TGTGCCAGCTCACCGGGTCAGGGTACTGATGGCTACACCTTC.

The CDR3 sequence is CASSAEQTNQPQHF. For the CDR3, the DNA is TGTGCCAGCAGTGCGGAGCAGACCAATCAGCCCCAGCATTTT. The rearrangement links TRBV2 to TRBJ1-5, with D unclear. V lost 4 bases and J lost 3, with 10 bases in between. This CDR3 comprises 14 residues. Germline lookup yields CDR1 SNHLY and CDR2 FYNNEI. Full variable domain (rest looked up from reference TRBV2 and TRBJ1-5): EPEVTQTPSHQVTQMGQEVILRCVPISNHLYFYWYRQILGQKVEFLVSFYNNEISEKSEIFDDQFSVERPDGSNFTLKIRSTKLEDSAMYFCASSAEQTNQPQHFGDGTRLSIL.

V gene TRBV19 combines with J gene TRBJ1-5, with unresolved D. Trimming took off 5 bases at V and 7 bases at J, with 12 bases between the two ends. Per germline, CDR1 LNHDA and CDR2 SQIVND (reference sequence). This CDR3 contains 13 residues. CDR3 in DNA: TGTGCCAGTAGTCCACGATTTAGGCAGCCCCAGCATTTT. This codes for CASSPRFRQPQHF.

The chain uses TRBV27 and TRBJ2-7; D gene ambiguous. Germline assignment: CDR1 MNHEY and CDR2 SMNVEV (reference sequence). V lost 0 bases and J 2 bases, leaving 5 bases between the germline ends. The length of the CDR3 is 13 residues. The CDR3 reads CASSLSGPYEQYF. The CDR3 DNA reads TGTGCCAGCAGTTTATCCGGACCCTACGAGCAGTACTTC.

V is TRBV12-3 or TRBV12-4 and J is TRBJ1-5; D possibly corresponds to TRBD1 (5 bases). Trimming shortened V by 0 bases and J by 5 bases, and 5 bases separated the two germline ends. CDR3 length: 13 amino acids. The CDR3 DNA reads as TGTGCCAGCAGTTTAGCGGGGGATCAGCCCCAGCATTTT. It specifies CASSLAGDQPQHF.

This sequence joins TRBV5-1 and TRBJ2-1, with D hard to call. CDR1 SGHRS and CDR2 YFSETQ come from the germline V gene. Trimming took 0 bases from V and 7 from J, leaving 14 bases between them. The CDR3 sequence is 15 residues long. CDR3 DNA: TGCGCCAGCAGCTTGGGAGTGGTTCCGGTGAATGAGCAGTTCTTC. Translating it yields CASSLGVVPVNEQFF.

V and J are TRBV5-1 and TRBJ2-3; the D gene is possibly TRBD2 (6 bases). Trimming took off 4 bases at V and 4 bases at J, with 16 bases between the two ends. Per germline, CDR1 SGHRS and CDR2 YFSETQ. The length of the CDR3 is 15 residues. For the CDR3, the DNA is TGCGCCAGCAGCCTGGGGACTCCCCCCGCAGATACGCAGTATTTT. Encoded protein: CASSLGTPPADTQYF. Variable domain in full (rest from reference TRBV5-1 and TRBJ2-3): KAGVTQTPRYLIKTRGQQVTLSCSPISGHRSVSWYQQTPGQGLQFLFEYFSETQRNKGNFPGRFSGRQFSNSRSEMNVSTLELGDSALYLCASSLGTPPADTQYFGPGTRLTVL.

This clone was detected a few times. V gene TRBV6-4 combines with J gene TRBJ2-3; 7 bases are shared with TRBD2. J lost 1 base, V lost 2 bases, and 0 bases had no gene match. The CDR3 contains 14 residues. The germline gives CDR1 MRHNA, CDR2 SNTAGT. Written as DNA, the CDR3 is TGTGCCAGCAGTGACCGGGGGGGCACAGATACGCAGTATTTT. Amino acids: CASSDRGGTDTQYF.

The chain uses TRBV11-2 and TRBJ2-3; D possibly corresponds to TRBD1 (6 bases). The CDR3 length is 15 residues. The V gene lost 1 base and the J gene lost 4 bases, with 12 bases spanning the gap. The V gene's germline CDR1 is SGHAT and CDR2 FQNNGV. The CDR3 DNA reads as TGTGCCAGCAGCTTAGGGACAGCTTGGGCAGATACGCAGTATTTT. Protein sequence: CASSLGTAWADTQYF.

The genes are TRBV6-4 and TRBJ2-2; 12 bases fit TRBD2. The germline V gene encodes CDR1 MRHNA and CDR2 SNTAGT. The junction had 6 bases not matched to a gene; V was cut back by 6 bases and J by 7 bases. CDR3 length: 15 amino acids. The CDR3 sequence is CASRRTSGAIGELFF. DNA of the CDR3: TGTGCCAGCAGACGGACTAGCGGGGCAATCGGGGAGCTGTTTTTT.

The chain links TRBV9 to TRBJ1-4, with a weak D call TRBD1 (6 bases). This CDR3 region has 15 residues. The V end lost 0 bases, the J end lost 4 bases, and 10 bases lay between the germline ends. Germline CDR1 and CDR2: SGDLS and YYNGEE. CDR3 loop: CASSVDGGLNEKLFF. DNA for the CDR3: TGTGCCAGCAGCGTAGACGGGGGCCTTAATGAAAAACTGTTTTTT.

This chain joins TRBV10-3 and TRBJ2-7, with TRBD1 matching 9 bases. The germline CDR1 and CDR2 sequences are ENHRY and SYGVKD. The CDR3 has 15 residues. V shed 4 bases and J 5 bases; nucleotides not matched to a gene: 9. This CDR3 reads CAISVSGTGLDEQYF. CDR3 in DNA: TGTGCCATCAGTGTATCCGGGACAGGGCTAGACGAGCAGTACTTC.

The rearrangement uses TRBV19 and TRBJ1-5; D may be TRBD1 (5 bases). The CDR3 has 13 amino acids. The V end was cut by 6 bases, the J end by 3 bases, with 9 bases between. Germline assignment: CDR1 LNHDA and CDR2 SQIVND (reference sequence). In DNA, the CDR3 is TGTGCCAGTAGGGACAACTACAATCAGCCCCAGCATTTT. Translated, it gives CASRDNYNQPQHF. Drawing the rest from reference TRBV19 and TRBJ1-5, the complete variable domain is DGGITQSPKYLFRKEGQNVTLSCEQNLNHDAMYWYRQDPGQGLRLIYYSQIVNDFQKGDIAEGYSVSREKKESFPLTVTSAQKNPTAFYLCASRDNYNQPQHFGDGTRLSIL.

The V and J genes are TRBV7-9 and TRBJ1-5, with unresolved D. The CDR3 is made up of 13 amino acids. The germline V gene encodes CDR1 SEHNR and CDR2 FQNEAQ (reference sequence). The V and J ends lost 5 bases and 4 bases respectively, with 9 bases between them. DNA of the CDR3: TGTGCCAGCAGCCGTTCGGGAAATCAGCCCCAGCATTTT. This encodes CASSRSGNQPQHF.

The chain links TRBV24-1 to TRBJ2-3; D is undetermined. The V gene lost 3 bases and the J gene lost 3 bases, with 12 bases spanning the gap. CDR3 length: 15 amino acids. Per the germline V gene, CDR1 is KGHDR and CDR2 is SFDVKD. DNA of the CDR3: TGTGCCACCAGTGATCCCTCGGGCCCGACAGATACGCAGTATTTT. This encodes CATSDPSGPTDTQYF.

The gene calls are TRBV5-6 and TRBJ2-1; TRBD2 is a possible D gene (6 bases). CDR1 and CDR2 (germline): SGHDT, YYEEEE. The CDR3 loop spans 14 amino acids. V shed 0 bases and J shed 5 bases, with 9 bases lying between them. CDR3 sequence (DNA): TGTGCCAGCAGCTTGGGGGGACTGCACAATGAGCAGTTCTTC. Translation gives CASSLGGLHNEQFF.

This clone appeared once. This may stem from a read error, because a much larger clone lies one nucleotide away. The DNA for the CDR3 is TGTGCCAGCAGATTGAACACTGAAGCTTTCTTT. It encodes CASRLNTEAFF. This chain uses TRBV12-3 or TRBV12-4 with TRBJ1-1; D remains unclear. The CDR3 consists of 11 residues. V lost 6 bases to trimming and J lost 0 bases, with 2 bases between them.

The chain recombines TRBV19 with TRBJ1-2, with a weak D call TRBD1 (5 bases). V was pared by 6 bases and J by 8 bases, with 16 bases between. The V gene's germline CDR1 is LNHDA and CDR2 SQIVND (reference sequence). The CDR3 length is 13 residues. The CDR3, as DNA: TGTGCCAGTAGCTCTTTTGGGGGGTCGGGCTACACCTTC. It specifies CASSSFGGSGYTF.

This clone was seen just once. The chain joins TRBV11-2 to TRBJ1-2; TRBD1 aligns across 10 bases. V trimming: 1 base; J trimming: 4 bases; junction bases outside the gene matches: 3. From germline, CDR1 is SGHAT and CDR2 FQNNGV. The CDR3 runs 15 residues. The CDR3 reads CASSLGGQGSYGYTF. The CDR3 DNA reads TGTGCCAGCAGCTTAGGGGGACAGGGGAGCTATGGCTACACCTTC.